This T cell receptor (beta chain) originates from a study of CD8 T cells in ankylosing spondylitis. General study findings and limits: Previously reported in reactive arthritis synovial fluid and blood were some of the motif variants. One TCR beta motif, made up of seven to nine highly homologous variants, appeared characteristic of ankylosing spondylitis blood. In peripheral blood, disease-linked CD8+ clones occurred at relatively low frequencies. Disease-associated clones were reportedly significantly overrepresented in matched ankylosing spondylitis synovial fluid.

This clonotype was observed a few times. What it binds is not known. In germline, CDR1 is SGHTA, CDR2 FQGNSA. The V end lost 1 base, the J end lost 5 bases, and 12 bases lay between the germline ends. CDR3 size: 14 residues. Construction of TCR beta libraries was performed using quantitative 5'-RACE with molecular barcodes. TCRdb re-analysed the 5' RACE reads in MiXCR, keeping a single row per CDR3 protein. This sample has fewer than 650,000 distinct CDR3 sequences, with about 12% found just once. Sequencing used blood, either unsorted or a sorted T cell fraction (not recorded which). The receptor's source is a male donor with ankylosing spondylitis. The chain joins TRBV7-2 to TRBJ2-7, with D possibly TRBD2 on 7 matching bases. CDR3 coding DNA: TGTGCCAGCAGCTTAGGGACGGGGGGCCACGAGCAGTACTTC. It translates to CASSLGTGGHEQYF.